The 23 T cell receptor beta chains presented below share a single source sample, sequenced in a study of blood T cell repertoires in COVID-19 (dated by TCRdb to the early 2020s). The library was made by the immunoSEQ multiplex PCR assay. TCRdb re-hosts the immuneACCESS table, in-frame sequences only. Its copies lack some clones; in the studies checked, an unresolved V gene accounts for under half of them, and the cause for the rest is not known. The table for this sample lists about 250,000 clones; roughly 90% of them were counted only once. The top ten clones comprise about 6.3% of the sample. Sequenced: PBMCs or T cells enriched from blood (not recorded which). The receptors come from a woman younger than 45 with acute COVID-19.

This clone appeared once. V usage is TRBV19 and J usage is TRBJ1-1, with unresolved D. In germline, CDR1 is LNHDA, CDR2 SQIVND (reference sequence). Deletions cut 5 bases from V and 0 bases from J, with 7 bases between. The length of the CDR3 is 13 residues. As DNA, the CDR3 is TGTGCCAGTAGTTCCGGTATGAACACTGAAGCTTTCTTT. Its translation is CASSSGMNTEAFF.

The chain links TRBV1 to TRBJ1-2; the table's D call TRBD1 went unverified against the DNA. TRBV1 is deemed a pseudogene. The CDR3 extends over 16 amino acids. The CDR3 spells CTSSQDSTRVHHGYTF. CDR3 bases: TGCACCAGCAGCCAAGACTCGACCAGGGTCCACCATGGCTACACCTTC.

The J gene is TRBJ2-2, the V gene TRBV15; D uncertain. CDR1 LNHNV and CDR2 YYDKDF come from the germline V gene (reference sequence). Trimming shortened V by 0 bases and J by 5 bases, and 4 bases separated the two germline ends. This CDR3 has 13 amino acids. CDR3 nucleotide sequence: TGTGCCACCAGCAGAGATGAGACCGGGGAGCTGTTTTTT. Translating gives CATSRDETGELFF.

The J gene is TRBJ2-7, the V gene TRBV5-1, with TRBD2 matching over 9 bases. Germline-derived CDR1 and CDR2 are SGHRS and YFSETQ. This CDR3 spans 13 amino acids. V shed 9 bases and J 6 bases; nucleotides not matched to a gene: 10. The CDR3 bases are TGCGCCACCAGTAGCGGGAGTACCAGCGAGCAGTACTTC. This sequence encodes CATSSGSTSEQYF.

This chain links TRBV6-6 with TRBJ2-2; 9 nucleotides align to TRBD2. Germline CDR1 and CDR2: MNHNY and SVGAGI (reference sequence). V shed 5 bases and J 3 bases; nucleotides not matched to a gene: 10. CDR3 length: 17 amino acids. CDR3 protein: CASSLKSGGLYTGELFF. For the CDR3, the DNA is TGTGCCAGCAGTCTTAAAAGCGGGGGGCTCTACACCGGGGAGCTGTTTTTT.

This clone has just one count. The V and J genes are TRBV2 and TRBJ1-2; D is unclear. The CDR3 consists of 17 residues. Trimming left V 4 bases short and J 3 bases short, with 21 bases between. The V gene's germline CDR1 is SNHLY and CDR2 FYNNEI. The chain's CDR3 is CASSGEQEVLYYYGYTF. The CDR3 nucleotides read TGTGCCAGCAGTGGAGAGCAGGAAGTCCTATATTACTATGGCTACACCTTC.

The rearrangement uses TRBV19 and TRBJ1-2; maybe TRBD1 (6 bases). CDR3 length equals 20 residues. Germline-derived CDR1 and CDR2 are LNHDA and SQIVND (reference sequence). The V gene lost 5 bases and the J gene lost 4 bases, with 32 bases spanning the gap. CDR3 bases: TGTGCCAGTAGTCCATTCGCCAGGGGCGCGGTCCCTACCCCCATCTATGGCTACACCTTC. Translating it yields CASSPFARGAVPTPIYGYTF.

By share, this clone counts as large. The chain is built from TRBV7-8 and TRBJ2-3; a weak D match, TRBD2 (5 bases). Per germline, CDR1 SGHVS and CDR2 FQNEAQ. The V and J ends lost 1 base and 5 bases respectively, with 13 bases between them. This CDR3 is 15 amino acids long. CDR3 coding DNA: TGTGCCAGCAGCTTAGGGACGGGGAGCGTAGATACGCAGTATTTT. This sequence encodes CASSLGTGSVDTQYF.

The chain links TRBV7-9 to TRBJ2-7; D remains unclear. The CDR3 is made up of 13 amino acids. Germline V gene lookup returns CDR1 SEHNR and CDR2 FQNEAQ (reference sequence). V lost 5 bases and J 2 bases, leaving 10 bases between the germline ends. The CDR3 DNA follows: TGTGCCAGCAGCCGCCGGTTTCCCTACGAGCAGTACTTC. It translates to CASSRRFPYEQYF.

The chain recombines TRBV19 with TRBJ1-6; 10 bases align to TRBD1. The CDR3 contains 14 residues. Germline values: CDR1 LNHDA, CDR2 SQIVND (reference sequence). Trimming at V came to 5 bases and at J to 7 bases, leaving 2 bases not matched to a gene. CDR3 sequence reads: CASSGGQGNSPLHF. CDR3 bases: TGTGCCAGTAGTGGGGGACAGGGGAATTCACCCCTCCACTTT.

The chain couples TRBV28 to TRBJ2-7, with 12 positions matching TRBD2. After removal of 2 bases from V and 9 bases from J, the junction contained 5 bases not matched to a gene. Germline V lookup: CDR1 MDHEN, CDR2 SYDVKM. This CDR3 comprises 14 residues. CDR3 DNA sequence: TGTGCCAGCAGTTTAAGGTCTAGCGGGGGGGCGCAGTACTTC. This sequence encodes CASSLRSSGGAQYF.

The chain has TRBV11-2 and TRBJ1-1, with TRBD1 matching over 9 bases. Germline values: CDR1 SGHAT, CDR2 FQNNGV. The CDR3 has 15 amino acids. Trimming cost V 4 bases and J 5 bases; bases outside gene matches: 8. The CDR3 region has the DNA TGTGCCAGCAGCTCCGTACAGGGGGCTGTGACTGAAGCTTTCTTT. Encoded protein: CASSSVQGAVTEAFF.

The rearrangement joins TRBV28 to TRBJ2-2; tentatively, D is TRBD1 (5 bases). Trimming took off 9 bases at V and 0 bases at J, with 14 bases between the two ends. The CDR3 has 15 amino acids. Germline CDR1 and CDR2: MDHEN and SYDVKM. The CDR3 coding sequence is TGTGCCAGTCGTCTGCAGGGTTCGAACACCGGGGAGCTGTTTTTT. This codes for CASRLQGSNTGELFF. The complete variable domain, with remaining parts taken from reference TRBV28 and TRBJ2-2, reads DVKVTQSSRYLVKRTGEKVFLECVQDMDHENMFWYRQDPGLGLRLIYFSYDVKMKEKGDIPEGYSVSREKKERFSLILESASTNQTSMYLCASRLQGSNTGELFFGEGSRLTVL.

The V and J genes are TRBV5-1 and TRBJ2-7; 10 nucleotides match TRBD2. Germline V gene data show CDR1 as SGHRS and CDR2 as YFSETQ. With 0 bases clipped from V and 5 bases from J, the junction kept 8 bases outside the gene matches. The CDR3 is 16 residues long. The CDR3 coding sequence is TGCGCCAGCAGCTTGGCTAGCGGGAGTTCGGTCCACGAGCAGTACTTC. It specifies CASSLASGSSVHEQYF.

The chain joins TRBV7-2 to TRBJ2-7; D may be TRBD1 (6 bases). Trimming cost V 5 bases and J 2 bases, with 16 bases left between them. Germline CDR1 is SGHTA and CDR2 is FQGNSA. The CDR3 has 15 amino acids. CDR3 protein: CASSMGPGVAYEQYF. The CDR3 nucleotides read TGTGCCAGCAGCATGGGGCCAGGGGTTGCCTACGAGCAGTACTTC. Drawing the rest from reference TRBV7-2 and TRBJ2-7, the complete variable domain is GAGVSQSPSNKVTEKGKDVELRCDPISGHTALYWYRQSLGQGLEFLIYFQGNSAPDKSGLPSDRFSAERTGGSVSTLTIQRTQQEDSAVYLCASSMGPGVAYEQYFGPGTRLTVT.

The chain links TRBV13 to TRBJ1-2; D is ambiguous. With 2 bases removed from V and 1 base from J, the gap between germline ends came to 8 bases. The CDR3 has 14 residues. Germline-derived CDR1 and CDR2 are PRHDT and FYEKMQ (reference sequence). In DNA, the CDR3 is TGTGCCAGCAGCTTACCGTCAGTTAACTATGGCTACACCTTC. Translated, it gives CASSLPSVNYGYTF.

V and J are TRBV18 and TRBJ2-1, with TRBD2 identical over 7 bases. The J segment lost 5 bases and the V segment lost 1 base, leaving 2 bases of the junction unmatched. CDR1 is KGHSH and CDR2 is LQKENI in the germline V gene. This CDR3 has 14 amino acids. In DNA, the CDR3 is TGTGCCAGCTCACCACGGCGGGAGCACAATGAGCAGTTCTTC. Translation gives CASSPRREHNEQFF.

The J gene is TRBJ2-2, the V gene TRBV6-2 or TRBV6-3, with 8 bases lining up with TRBD2. Germline values: CDR1 MNHEY, CDR2 SVGEGT. J lost 4 bases, V lost 2 bases, and 9 bases had no gene match. The CDR3 totals 17 residues. CDR3 coding DNA: TGTGCCAGCAGTTACCCCGAGGCTAGCGGGCCCACCGGGGAGCTGTTTTTT. It is translated as CASSYPEASGPTGELFF.

The CDR3, as DNA: TGTGCCAGCAGTACTAATCACCCAAGCTCCTACGAGCAGTACTTC. Its translation is CASSTNHPSSYEQYF. This chain links TRBV7-2 with TRBJ2-7; D remains unclear. V was shortened by 6 bases and J by 0 bases, with 15 bases between the two germline ends. Germline V CDR1 and CDR2: SGHTA, FQGNSA. This CDR3 has 15 residues.

V and J are TRBV7-9 and TRBJ2-7, with 7 bases aligning to TRBD1. Trimming cost V 6 bases and J 0 bases; bases outside gene matches: 8. The CDR3 length is 15 residues. Germline assignment: CDR1 SEHNR and CDR2 FQNEAQ (reference sequence). CDR3 region: CASSFGQESSYEQYF. As DNA, the CDR3 is TGTGCCAGCAGTTTCGGACAGGAAAGCTCCTACGAGCAGTACTTC.

The V call is TRBV7-3, the J call TRBJ2-5; D is perhaps TRBD2 (6 bases). The germline V gene has CDR1 SGHTA and CDR2 FQGTGA. The CDR3 has 13 residues. The V end was cut by 5 bases, the J end by 5 bases, with 12 bases between. CDR3 protein: CASSSGPLETQYF. CDR3 nucleotides: TGTGCCAGCAGCAGCGGGCCCCTTGAGACCCAGTACTTC.

A single count supports this clone. One end of the junction varies from germline; a read error may be responsible. The CDR3 coding sequence is TGTGCTAGCAGCCTAACCTCCGTGACTACCCACACCGGGGAGCTGTTTTTT. It translates to CASSLTSVTTHTGELFF. This chain links TRBV7-7 with TRBJ2-2; the D gene is possibly TRBD2 (5 bases). The CDR3 covers 17 residues. Looked up from germline, CDR1 is SSHAT and CDR2 is FNYEAQ (reference sequence).

The chain joins TRBV9 to TRBJ2-7, with 7 bases matching TRBD2. Losses at the gene ends were 0 bases for V and 3 bases for J; bases not matched to a gene: 3. Germline V gene data show CDR1 as SGDLS and CDR2 as YYNGEE. CDR3 size: 14 residues. CDR3 DNA: TGTGCCAGCAGCGTAGGGGGCGGGGGCTACGAGCAGTACTTC. Residues: CASSVGGGGYEQYF. The variable domain in full, completed from reference TRBV9 and TRBJ2-7, reads DSGVTQTPKHLITATGQRVTLRCSPRSGDLSVYWYQQSLDQGLQFLIQYYNGEERAKGNILERFSAQQFPDLHSELNLSSLELGDSALYFCASSVGGGGYEQYFGPGTRLTVT.